The present T cell receptor (beta chain) was sequenced within a study of Graves' ophthalmopathy and Graves' hyperthyroidism. Study-level background: Peripheral blood was gathered at first diagnosis, ahead of any treatment whatsoever. Study outcomes and limitations: Progression of ophthalmopathy was predicted by the model with 70% to 71% sensitivity and around 72% specificity. Blood contained most expanded thyroid clonotypes exceeding 0.001 frequency.

Amplified material comprised TCR beta CDR3 regions derived from RNA transcripts. In the first round, RT-PCR was carried out with HTBI primers, and a multiplex PCR formed the second round. TCRdb processed the multiplex PCR reads anew with MiXCR; each CDR3 protein has one entry. The repertoire holds about 370,000 distinct CDR3 sequences, with around 20% as singletons. This clonotype was seen a few times. The antigen remains unidentified. Thyroid ultrasound, orbital computed tomography, TRAb, serum thyroxine and clinical symptoms formed the basis of diagnosis. Germline values: CDR1 MGHDK, CDR2 SYGVNS. Trimming took off 8 bases at V and 10 bases at J, with 15 bases between the two ends. The CDR3 totals 12 residues.

The sequencing sample was made of peripheral blood. The chain uses TRBV25-1 and TRBJ1-3; TRBD1 might be the D (6 bases). The TCR was taken from a woman under 30 with Graves' ophthalmopathy. CDR3 region: CASRRHQGTIYF. CDR3 nucleotides: TGTGCCAGCCGGCGACACCAGGGGACCATATATTTT.